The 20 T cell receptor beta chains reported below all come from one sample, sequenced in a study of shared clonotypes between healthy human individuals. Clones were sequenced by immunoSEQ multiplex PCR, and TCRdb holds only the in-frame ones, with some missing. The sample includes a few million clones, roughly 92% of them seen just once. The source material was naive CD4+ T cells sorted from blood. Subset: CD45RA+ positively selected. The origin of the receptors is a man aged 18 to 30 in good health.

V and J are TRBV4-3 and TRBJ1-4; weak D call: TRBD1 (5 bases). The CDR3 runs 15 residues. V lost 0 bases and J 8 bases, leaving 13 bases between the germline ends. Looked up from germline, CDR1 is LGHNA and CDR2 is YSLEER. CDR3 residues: CASSQDGPGAEKLFF. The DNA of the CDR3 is TGCGCCAGCAGCCAAGATGGGCCCGGGGCCGAAAAACTGTTTTTT.

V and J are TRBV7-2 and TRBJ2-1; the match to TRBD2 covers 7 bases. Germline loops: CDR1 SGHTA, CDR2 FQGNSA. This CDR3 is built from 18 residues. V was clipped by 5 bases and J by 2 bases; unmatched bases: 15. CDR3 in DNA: TGTGCCAGCAGCCCCCGGGGGACCTCTAGCGGAGCCTACAATGAGCAGTTCTTC. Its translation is CASSPRGTSSGAYNEQFF.

Here the CDR3 DNA reads TGCAGCGTTGTATCTGGAACCTACGAGCAGTACTTC. Residues: CSVVSGTYEQYF. The chain recombines TRBV29-1 with TRBJ2-7; no clear D. The CDR3 length is 12 residues. Trimming removed 4 bases at V and 2 bases at J, with 9 bases between. Germline CDR1 is SQVTM and CDR2 is ANQGSEA.

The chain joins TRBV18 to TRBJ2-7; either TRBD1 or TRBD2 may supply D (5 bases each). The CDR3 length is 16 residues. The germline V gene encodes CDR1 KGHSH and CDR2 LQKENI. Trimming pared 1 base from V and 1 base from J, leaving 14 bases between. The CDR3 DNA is TGTGCCAGCTCACCACGAGAGGGGCAGATATCCTACGAGCAGTACTTC. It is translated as CASSPREGQISYEQYF.

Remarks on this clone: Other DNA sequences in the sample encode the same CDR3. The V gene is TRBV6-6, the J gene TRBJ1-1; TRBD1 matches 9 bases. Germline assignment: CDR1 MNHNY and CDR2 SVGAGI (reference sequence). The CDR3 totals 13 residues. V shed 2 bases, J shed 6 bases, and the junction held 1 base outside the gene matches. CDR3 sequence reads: CASSYGTGSEAFF. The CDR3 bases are TGTGCCAGCAGTTACGGGACAGGGTCTGAAGCTTTCTTT.

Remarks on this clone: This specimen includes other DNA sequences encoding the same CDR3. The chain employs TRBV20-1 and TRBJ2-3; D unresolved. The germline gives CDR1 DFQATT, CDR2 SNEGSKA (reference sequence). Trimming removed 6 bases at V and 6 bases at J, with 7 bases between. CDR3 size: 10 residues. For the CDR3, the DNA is TGCAGTGCCTCGTCGGATACGCAGTATTTT. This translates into CSASSDTQYF.

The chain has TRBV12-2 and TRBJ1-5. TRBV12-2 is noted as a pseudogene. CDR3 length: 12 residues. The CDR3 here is CASLEALAPQHF. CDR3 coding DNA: TGTGCAAGTCTGGAGGCCTTGGCCCCCCAGCATTTT.

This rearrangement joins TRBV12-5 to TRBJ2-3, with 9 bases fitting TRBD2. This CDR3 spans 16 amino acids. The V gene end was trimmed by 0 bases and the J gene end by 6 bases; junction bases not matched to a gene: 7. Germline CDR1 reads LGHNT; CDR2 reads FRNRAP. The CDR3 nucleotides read TGTGCTAGTGGTTTGGTACGACCTAGCGGGACGGATACGCAGTATTTT. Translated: CASGLVRPSGTDTQYF.

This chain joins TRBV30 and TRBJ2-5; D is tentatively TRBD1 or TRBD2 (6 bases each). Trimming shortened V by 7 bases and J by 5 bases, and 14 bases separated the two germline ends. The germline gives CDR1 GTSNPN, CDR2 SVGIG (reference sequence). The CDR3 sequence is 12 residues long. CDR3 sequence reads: CASTRRGETQYF. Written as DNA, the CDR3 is TGTGCCTCCACCCGGAGGGGGGAGACCCAGTACTTC.

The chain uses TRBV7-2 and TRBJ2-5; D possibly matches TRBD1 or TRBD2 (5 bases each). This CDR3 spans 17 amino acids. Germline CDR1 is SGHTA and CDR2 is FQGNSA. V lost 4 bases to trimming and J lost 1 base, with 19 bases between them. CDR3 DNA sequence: TGTGCCAGCAGCTCAGTGTCGTGGGACGTGGCCCAAGAGACCCAGTACTTC. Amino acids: CASSSVSWDVAQETQYF.

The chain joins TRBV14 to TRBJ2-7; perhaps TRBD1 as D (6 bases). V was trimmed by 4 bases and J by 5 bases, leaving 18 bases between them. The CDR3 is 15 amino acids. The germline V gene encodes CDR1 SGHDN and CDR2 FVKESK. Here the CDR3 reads CASSPNYRESDEQYF. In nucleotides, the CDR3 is TGTGCCAGCAGCCCCAACTACAGGGAAAGTGACGAGCAGTACTTC.

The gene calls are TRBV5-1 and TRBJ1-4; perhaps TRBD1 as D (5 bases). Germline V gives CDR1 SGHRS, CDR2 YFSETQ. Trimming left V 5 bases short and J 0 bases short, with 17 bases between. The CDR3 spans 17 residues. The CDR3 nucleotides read TGCGCCAGCAGAAGCGGGACCGACTATGCAACTAATGAAAAACTGTTTTTT. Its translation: CASRSGTDYATNEKLFF.

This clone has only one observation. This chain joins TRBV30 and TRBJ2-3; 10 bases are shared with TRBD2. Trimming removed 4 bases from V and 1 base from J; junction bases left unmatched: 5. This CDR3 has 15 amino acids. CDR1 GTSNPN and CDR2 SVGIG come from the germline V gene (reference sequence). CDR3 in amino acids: CAWTDGLAGTDTQYF. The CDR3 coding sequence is TGTGCCTGGACAGACGGACTAGCGGGCACAGATACGCAGTATTTT.

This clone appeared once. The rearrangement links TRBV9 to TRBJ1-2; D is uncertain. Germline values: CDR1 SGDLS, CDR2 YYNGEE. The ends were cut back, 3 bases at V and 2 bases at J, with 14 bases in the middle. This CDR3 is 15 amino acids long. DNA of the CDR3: TGTGCCAGCAGCGCTCCCCCCCCCGACAACTATGGCTACACCTTC. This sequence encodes CASSAPPPDNYGYTF.

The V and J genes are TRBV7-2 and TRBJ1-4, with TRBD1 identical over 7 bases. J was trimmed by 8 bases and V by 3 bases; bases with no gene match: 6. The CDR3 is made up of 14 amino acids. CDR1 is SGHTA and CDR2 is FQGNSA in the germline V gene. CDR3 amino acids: CASSLGQTPEKLFF. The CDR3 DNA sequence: TGTGCCAGCAGCTTGGGACAGACACCCGAAAAACTGTTTTTT.

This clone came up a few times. CDR3 protein: CASSGVENEKLFF. CDR3 in DNA: TGTGCCAGCAGCGGAGTGGAAAATGAAAAACTGTTTTTT. The chain has TRBV9 and TRBJ1-4; D ambiguous. The CDR3 is 13 residues long. Trimming stripped 3 bases from V and 5 bases from J, with 8 bases between. Germline-derived CDR1 and CDR2 are SGDLS and YYNGEE.

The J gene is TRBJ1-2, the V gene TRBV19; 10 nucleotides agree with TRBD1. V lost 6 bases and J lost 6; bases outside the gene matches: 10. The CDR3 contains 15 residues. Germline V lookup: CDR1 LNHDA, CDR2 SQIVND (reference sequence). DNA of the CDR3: TGTGCCAGTAGCCGGACCCCGACAGGGGGCGATGGCTACACCTTC. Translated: CASSRTPTGGDGYTF.

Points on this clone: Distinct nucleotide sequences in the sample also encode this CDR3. The CDR3 DNA sequence: TGTGCCAGCAGCCCAGGCGAGAGGGAAAAACTGTTTTTT. Its protein product is CASSPGEREKLFF. This chain connects TRBV6-5 to TRBJ1-4; D remains unclear. Germline CDR1 MNHEY, CDR2 SVGAGI. The CDR3 loop spans 13 amino acids. V lost 6 bases and J 8 bases, leaving 13 bases between the germline ends.

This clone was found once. The CDR3 here is CASGRDWGGLFF. The CDR3, as DNA: TGTGCTAGTGGTCGAGATTGGGGGGGACTGTTTTTT. The chain has TRBV12-5 and TRBJ1-4; D is perhaps TRBD1 (5 bases). Per germline, CDR1 LGHNT and CDR2 FRNRAP. The V end lost 5 bases, the J end lost 13 bases, and 14 bases lay between the germline ends. This CDR3 contains 12 residues.

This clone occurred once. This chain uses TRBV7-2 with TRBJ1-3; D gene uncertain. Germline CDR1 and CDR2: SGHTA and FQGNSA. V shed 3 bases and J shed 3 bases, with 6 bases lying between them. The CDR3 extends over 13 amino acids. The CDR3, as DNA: TGTGCCAGCAGCTTGAAGGGTGGAAACACCATATATTTT. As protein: CASSLKGGNTIYF.